The T cell receptor (beta chain) described here comes from a study of blood T cell repertoires in COVID-19. Under the authors' procedure: The authors estimated nucleated cell counts from reference gene primer amplification. The table came from immunoSEQ multiplex PCR; TCRdb's copy has only in-frame clones and leaves some out. That table is the source of V, J and clone size, and D and trimming were worked out from the DNA. This table holds about 260,000 clones, approximately 80% found once. Germline CDR1 MNHEY, CDR2 SVGAGI. The CDR3 runs 14 residues. Trimming took off 5 bases at V and 6 bases at J, with 13 bases between the two ends.

The genes are TRBV6-5 and TRBJ2-2, with a tentative D call TRBD1 (5 bases). Source material: peripheral blood. The sequence was collected from a human donor in a cohort sampled during active COVID-19. CDR3 sequence reads: CASSKSRASGELFF. The DNA of the CDR3 is TGTGCCAGCAGTAAAAGCAGGGCCTCCGGGGAGCTGTTTTTT.